One sample yielded the 7 T cell receptor beta chains listed below, sequenced in a study of T cells in Graves' hyperthyroidism and ophthalmopathy (dated by TCRdb to the late 2010s). Library creation used multiplex PCR. The sequencer listed for this sample is Illumina HiSeq 2000. TCR beta CDR3 regions were amplified from RNA transcripts. The first round of RT-PCR for the TCR CDR3 was performed with the HTBI primer set and the Qiagen OneStep RT-PCR kit. TCRdb itself trimmed the public reads at Q25 with fastp, ran MiXCR and retained productive beta chains. One record per CDR3 amino acid sequence lists the most common genes and DNA. The sample records 700,000 to 850,000 distinct CDR3 sequences, about a third of which are singletons. The top ten clonotypes cover less than 35% of the sample. What was sequenced was blood. All receptors derive from a woman aged 40 to 50 with Graves' hyperthyroidism.

This clonotype appeared a few times. J is TRBJ2-6 and V is TRBV12-3 or TRBV12-4; 10 bases fit TRBD1. The CDR3 spans 18 residues. V lost 7 bases to trimming and J lost 2 bases; unmatched junction nucleotides: 11. CDR3 loop: CASTKRTGGYAGANVLTF. The CDR3 nucleotides read TGTGCCAGCACCAAGAGGACAGGGGGATACGCTGGGGCCAACGTCCTGACTTTC.

This clonotype was counted only a few times. This CDR3 reads CASSSLSRNEQYF. In DNA, the CDR3 is TGTGCCAGCAGCTCCCTTTCGAGAAACGAGCAGTACTTC. The V gene is TRBV7-9, the J gene TRBJ2-7; D not resolved. The CDR3 has 13 amino acids. CDR1 is SEHNR and CDR2 is FQNEAQ in the germline V gene (reference sequence). V lost 4 bases to trimming and J lost 5 bases, with 12 bases between them.

The gene calls are TRBV6-1 and TRBJ2-2; 7 bases fit TRBD2. The germline V gene has CDR1 MNHNS and CDR2 SASEGT. CDR3 length equals 17 residues. Trimming cost V 9 bases and J 3 bases; bases outside gene matches: 16. The CDR3 DNA reads TGTGCCAGTGAGGACCGGGACTATATCTGGGACACCGGGGAGCTGTTTTTT. As protein: CASEDRDYIWDTGELFF.

This clonotype appeared a few times. This chain uses TRBV10-3 with TRBJ2-5, with D tentatively TRBD1 (5 bases). Germline CDR1 reads ENHRY; CDR2 reads SYGVKD. This CDR3 spans 13 amino acids. V was pared by 4 bases and J by 2 bases, with 8 bases between. CDR3 in amino acids: CAISGPGQETQYF. CDR3 nucleotides: TGTGCCATCAGTGGTCCAGGGCAAGAGACCCAGTACTTC.

This clonotype appeared a single time. The V gene is TRBV12-3 or TRBV12-4, the J gene TRBJ2-7; possible D gene TRBD1, 6 bases. The CDR3 contains 16 residues. V was clipped by 4 bases and J by 1 base, with 17 bases between them. CDR3 DNA: TGTGCCAGCAGTTCCAGGGCAGGGGCAGGGTCCTACGAGCAGTACTTC. Its protein product is CASSSRAGAGSYEQYF.

This clonotype came up many times. The chain uses TRBV7-2 and TRBJ1-1, with a tentative D call TRBD1 (5 bases). Trimming removed 5 bases at V and 0 bases at J, with 16 bases between. Germline assignment: CDR1 SGHTA and CDR2 FQGNSA. The CDR3 consists of 16 residues. The CDR3, as DNA: TGTGCCAGCAGCCCGTATACCGGGACCTTGAACACTGAAGCTTTCTTT. Protein sequence: CASSPYTGTLNTEAFF.

Many counts were recorded for this clonotype. The chain recombines TRBV20-1 with TRBJ1-4; no clear D gene. CDR1 and CDR2 from the germline V gene are DFQATT and SNEGSKA (reference sequence). V lost 5 bases, J lost 7 bases, and 8 bases lay in between. This CDR3 has 11 amino acids. The CDR3 loop reads CSAFRREKLFF. Here the CDR3 DNA reads TGCAGTGCTTTCCGCCGTGAAAAACTGTTTTTT.